Below, 25 T cell receptor beta chains from the same sample are listed, as sequenced in a study of blood T cell repertoires in COVID-19. The table came from immunoSEQ multiplex PCR; TCRdb's copy has only in-frame clones and leaves some out. The table shows about 400,000 clones, with approximately 88% occurring only once. Input material: PBMCs or T cells enriched from blood (not recorded which). Every receptor here comes from a woman in her forties with acute COVID-19.

This chain links TRBV30 with TRBJ1-5; D unresolved. The CDR3 totals 15 residues. V lost 2 bases and J 3 bases, leaving 14 bases between the germline ends. Germline CDR1 reads GTSNPN; CDR2 reads SVGIG (reference sequence). The CDR3 DNA is TGTGCCTGGAGTCCCTCATGGGCCCCCAATCAGCCCCAGCATTTT. Encoded protein: CAWSPSWAPNQPQHF.

V and J are TRBV5-1 and TRBJ1-1; TRBD1 is a possible D gene (6 bases). This CDR3 has 15 amino acids. CDR1 SGHRS and CDR2 YFSETQ come from the germline V gene. The V end was cut by 4 bases, the J end by 5 bases, with 18 bases between. The CDR3 region is CASSPLDSLETEAFF. CDR3 in DNA: TGCGCCAGCAGCCCCCTGGACAGCCTTGAGACTGAAGCTTTCTTT.

V and J are TRBV21-1 and TRBJ2-7; the table's D call of TRBD1 was not tested on the DNA. TRBV21-1 is noted as a pseudogene. This CDR3 comprises 14 residues. Written as DNA, the CDR3 is TGTGCCAGCAGCAGGCGACAGGGGCGCTACGAGCAGTACTTC. Protein sequence: CASSRRQGRYEQYF.

J is TRBJ2-7 and V is TRBV6-5, with D tentatively TRBD1 (6 bases). V was cut by 0 bases and J by 3 bases, with 12 bases left in between. Germline CDR1 MNHEY, CDR2 SVGAGI. The CDR3 is 15 residues long. The CDR3 DNA is TGTGCCAGCAGTTACTCAGACAGGACGGTCTACGAGCAGTACTTC. This sequence encodes CASSYSDRTVYEQYF.

The CDR3 spells CATSTRVSYEQYF. The CDR3, as DNA: TGTGCCACCAGCACCAGGGTGTCCTACGAGCAGTACTTC. The V and J genes are TRBV15 and TRBJ2-7, with D perhaps matching TRBD1 (5 bases). V was clipped by 4 bases and J by 1 base, with 8 bases between them. This CDR3 has 13 amino acids. Germline CDR1 and CDR2: LNHNV and YYDKDF (reference sequence).

This chain links TRBV5-6 with TRBJ2-1; 13 bases are shared with TRBD2. The CDR3 contains 18 residues. Germline-derived CDR1 and CDR2 are SGHDT and YYEEEE. The J segment lost 8 bases and the V segment lost 3 bases, leaving 14 bases of the junction unmatched. The CDR3 DNA reads TGTGCCAGCAGCTCGCCGACTAGCGGGGGGTATTTAGGGGATGAGCAGTTCTTC. Its translation: CASSSPTSGGYLGDEQFF.

This clone was detected only a few times. The chain uses TRBV18 and TRBJ1-1; D is unclear. Between the trimmed V and J ends, which lost 6 bases and 4 bases, there was a span of 12 bases. This CDR3 is built from 13 residues. CDR1 and CDR2 (germline): KGHSH, LQKENI. In DNA, the CDR3 is TGTGCCAGCTCGGCCCCCGATGGCACTGAAGCTTTCTTT. Translated: CASSAPDGTEAFF.

The J gene is TRBJ1-6, the V gene TRBV6-6, with D perhaps TRBD1 (5 bases). The CDR3 is 14 residues long. Trimming took 5 bases from V and 9 from J, leaving 14 bases between them. Germline V gene sequence: CDR1 MNHNY, CDR2 SVGAGI (reference sequence). CDR3 protein: CASSPRVAGSPLHF. As DNA, the CDR3 is TGTGCCAGCAGTCCCAGGGTAGCTGGTTCACCCCTCCACTTT.

This chain uses TRBV27 with TRBJ1-1; 8 bases fit TRBD1. Trimming at V came to 6 bases and at J to 7 bases, leaving 7 bases not matched to a gene. Germline CDR1 and CDR2: MNHEY and SMNVEV (reference sequence). The CDR3 consists of 13 residues. This chain's CDR3 is CASRWTGRGEAFF. Here the CDR3 DNA reads TGTGCCAGCAGGTGGACAGGGCGGGGTGAAGCTTTCTTT.

The chain links TRBV29-1 to TRBJ2-7, with 9 positions matching TRBD1. The CDR3 is 13 residues long. Germline CDR1 is SQVTM and CDR2 is ANQGSEA. The ends lost 7 bases at V and 1 base at J; junction bases unmatched: 5. CDR3 nucleotides: TGCAGCGCCCTGACAGGGGGGTCCTACGAGCAGTACTTC. Its protein product is CSALTGGSYEQYF.

V gene TRBV14 combines with J gene TRBJ1-4, with TRBD1 matching over 7 bases. This CDR3 comprises 15 residues. The V gene end was trimmed by 5 bases and the J gene end by 5 bases; junction bases not matched to a gene: 8. Looked up from germline, CDR1 is SGHDN and CDR2 is FVKESK. CDR3 in amino acids: CASSTYRGTNEKLFF. For the CDR3, the DNA is TGTGCCAGCAGCACCTACAGGGGAACCAATGAAAAACTGTTTTTT.

The V call is TRBV18, the J call TRBJ2-3, with 8 bases identical to TRBD2. Germline V gives CDR1 KGHSH, CDR2 LQKENI. The length of the CDR3 is 18 residues. The V segment lost 2 bases and the J segment 0 bases; nucleotides outside the gene matches: 10. CDR3 loop: CASSPFAGGIPSTDTQYF. DNA for the CDR3: TGTGCCAGCTCACCATTTGCGGGGGGAATACCTAGCACAGATACGCAGTATTTT.

The chain is built from TRBV2 and TRBJ2-7; unclear D gene. Germline loops: CDR1 SNHLY, CDR2 FYNNEI. Trimming stripped 8 bases from V and 0 bases from J, with 8 bases between. There are 12 residues in the CDR3. The CDR3 protein is CASGQASYEQYF. In nucleotides, the CDR3 is TGTGCCAGCGGGCAGGCCTCCTACGAGCAGTACTTC.

In this sample, this clone turned up once. This chain uses TRBV5-1 with TRBJ1-1; the D is unclear. V was trimmed by 7 bases and J by 3 bases, leaving 10 bases between them. The CDR3 has 12 amino acids. CDR1 and CDR2 (germline): SGHRS, YFSETQ. Here the CDR3 reads CASGRDYTEAFF. CDR3 DNA: TGCGCCAGCGGTAGAGATTACACTGAAGCTTTCTTT.

The chain links TRBV5-1 to TRBJ2-3; TRBD1 agrees at 10 bases. V lost 5 bases and J lost 6; bases outside the gene matches: 3. CDR1 SGHRS and CDR2 YFSETQ come from the germline V gene. CDR3 length equals 13 residues. This CDR3 is CASSGQGVDTQYF. DNA for the CDR3: TGCGCCAGCAGTGGACAGGGGGTGGATACGCAGTATTTT.

The chain is built from TRBV7-9 and TRBJ1-2; 9 bases fit TRBD1. V trimming: 8 bases; J trimming: 3 bases; junction bases outside the gene matches: 4. The germline V gene has CDR1 SEHNR and CDR2 FQNEAQ (reference sequence). The CDR3 totals 13 residues. The CDR3 coding sequence is TGTGCCAGCTTGGGACAGGGTGACTATGGCTACACCTTC. Protein sequence: CASLGQGDYGYTF. The complete variable domain, with remaining parts taken from reference TRBV7-9 and TRBJ1-2, reads DTGVSQNPRHKITKRGQNVTFRCDPISEHNRLYWYRQTLGQGPEFLTYFQNEAQLEKSRLLSDRFSAERPKGSFSTLEIQRTEQGDSAMYLCASLGQGDYGYTFGSGTRLTVV.

In its sample, this clone was seen once. The DNA of the CDR3 is TGTGCCAGCAGTGATAGACAGGCTCATGAAGCTTTCTTT. Its protein product is CASSDRQAHEAFF. The rearrangement uses TRBV9 and TRBJ1-1; D may be TRBD1 (6 bases). V lost 5 bases and J 7 bases, leaving 15 bases between the germline ends. The CDR3 covers 13 residues. Germline loops: CDR1 SGDLS, CDR2 YYNGEE.

The rearrangement uses TRBV5-4 and TRBJ1-1; a possible D gene is TRBD1 (6 bases). This CDR3 region has 14 residues. V shed 1 base and J shed 0 bases, with 7 bases lying between them. Germline CDR1 is SGHNT and CDR2 is YYREEE (reference sequence). The CDR3: CASSLRQVNTEAFF. The CDR3 region has the DNA TGTGCCAGCAGCTTGAGACAGGTGAACACTGAAGCTTTCTTT. Based on the CDR3 plus reference TRBV5-4 and TRBJ1-1, the full variable domain is ETGVTQSPTHLIKTRGQQVTLRCSSQSGHNTVSWYQQALGQGPQFIFQYYREEENGRGNFPPRFSGLQFPNYSSELNVNALELDDSALYLCASSLRQVNTEAFFGQGTRLTVV.

The rearrangement joins TRBV12-3 or TRBV12-4 to TRBJ2-2; TRBD1 might be the D (5 bases). The V and J ends lost 6 bases and 6 bases respectively, with 11 bases between them. The CDR3 is 13 residues long. CDR3 bases: TGTGCCAGCAGCAGAGCAGGGCCCGGGGAGCTGTTTTTT. As protein: CASSRAGPGELFF.

The chain joins TRBV30 to TRBJ1-5, with D perhaps matching TRBD1 (6 bases). Germline assignment: CDR1 GTSNPN and CDR2 SVGIG (reference sequence). The CDR3 has 15 amino acids. Trimming removed 0 bases at V and 0 bases at J, with 9 bases between. The CDR3 sequence is CAWSVRGYSNQPQHF. DNA of the CDR3: TGTGCCTGGAGTGTAAGGGGGTATAGCAATCAGCCCCAGCATTTT.

This rearrangement joins TRBV4-2 to TRBJ2-7, with D possibly TRBD2 on 5 matching bases. Trimming cost V 3 bases and J 1 base, with 10 bases left between them. The CDR3 totals 14 residues. The germline CDR1 and CDR2 sequences are LGHNA and YNFKEQ. The CDR3 sequence is CASSQPGLSYEQYF. As DNA, the CDR3 is TGTGCCAGCAGCCAGCCAGGACTGTCCTACGAGCAGTACTTC.

The chain has TRBV6-5 and TRBJ1-5, with D perhaps TRBD1 (5 bases). The V end lost 5 bases, the J end lost 7 bases, and 12 bases lay between the germline ends. Germline-derived CDR1 and CDR2 are MNHEY and SVGAGI. The CDR3 consists of 13 residues. DNA for the CDR3: TGTGCCAGCAGTACCCGTCAGGGCCAGCCCCAGCATTTT. Residues: CASSTRQGQPQHF.

This clone was counted only a few times. This chain joins TRBV19 and TRBJ2-5; D is perhaps TRBD1 (6 bases). CDR3 length: 14 residues. V was pared by 5 bases and J by 1 base, with 11 bases between. Germline assignment: CDR1 LNHDA and CDR2 SQIVND (reference sequence). CDR3 amino acids: CASSYDRIQETQYF. CDR3 bases: TGTGCCAGTAGTTACGACAGGATCCAAGAGACCCAGTACTTC. The entire variable domain, with the rest obtained from reference TRBV19 and TRBJ2-5, is as follows: DGGITQSPKYLFRKEGQNVTLSCEQNLNHDAMYWYRQDPGQGLRLIYYSQIVNDFQKGDIAEGYSVSREKKESFPLTVTSAQKNPTAFYLCASSYDRIQETQYFGPGTRLLVL.

This rearrangement joins TRBV30 to TRBJ1-6; 9 nucleotides align to TRBD1. CDR3 length: 16 amino acids. J was trimmed by 14 bases and V by 2 bases; bases with no gene match: 16. Germline CDR1 GTSNPN, CDR2 SVGIG (reference sequence). The CDR3 loop reads CAWSRTGELWMSSLHF. In nucleotides, the CDR3 is TGTGCCTGGAGTAGGACAGGGGAATTGTGGATGTCCTCCCTCCACTTT. Based on the CDR3 plus reference TRBV30 and TRBJ1-6, the full variable domain is SQTIHQWPATLVQPVGSPLSLECTVEGTSNPNLYWYRQAAGRGLQLLFYSVGIGQISSEVPQNLSASRPQDRQFILSSKKLLLSDSGFYLCAWSRTGELWMSSLHFGNGTRLTVT.

The J gene is TRBJ2-3, the V gene TRBV5-1, with 7 nucleotides matching TRBD1. Germline CDR1 and CDR2: SGHRS and YFSETQ. Germline trimming cut 0 bases from V and 3 bases from J; bases unmatched to any gene: 7. The CDR3 has 16 residues. In nucleotides, the CDR3 is TGCGCCAGCAGCTTGGACAGGGGTACCGCAACAGATACGCAGTATTTT. Translated, it gives CASSLDRGTATDTQYF.